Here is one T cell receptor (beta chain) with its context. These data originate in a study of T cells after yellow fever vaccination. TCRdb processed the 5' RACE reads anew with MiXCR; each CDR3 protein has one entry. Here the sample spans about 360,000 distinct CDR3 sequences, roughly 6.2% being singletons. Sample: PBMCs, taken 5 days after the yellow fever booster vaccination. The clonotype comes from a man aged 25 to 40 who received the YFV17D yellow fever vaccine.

Here the CDR3 reads CAWVGAVNTEAFF. The CDR3 nucleotides are TGTGCCTGGGTAGGGGCGGTGAACACTGAAGCTTTCTTT. V is TRBV30 and J is TRBJ1-1; a possible D gene is TRBD1 (5 bases). Germline V lookup: CDR1 GTSNPN, CDR2 SVGIG (reference sequence). V lost 5 bases and J lost 0, with 10 bases in between. The CDR3 spans 13 residues.